This T cell receptor (beta chain) emerged from a study of regulatory T cells in long-lasting Graves disease. This clonotype was counted at least ten times. Its antigen is still unknown. Stated time point: newly diagnosed GD, antithyroid drugs for less than 3 months. TCR sequences were obtained from RNA taken from PBMCs. American Thyroid Association guidelines defined how Graves' disease was diagnosed. General study points: The TCR repertoire of persistent Graves' patients was less diverse than that of newly diagnosed ones.

The CDR3 has 14 amino acids. The germline V gene encodes CDR1 KGHDR and CDR2 SFDVKD. Trimming removed 3 bases at V and 7 bases at J, with 15 bases between. The TCR beta library used iRepertoire HTBI primers with Arm-PCR amplification of CDR3. TCRdb processed the multiplex PCR reads anew with MiXCR; each CDR3 protein has one entry. In the table there are 200,000 to 250,000 distinct CDR3 sequences, approximately 20% of which are singletons. The specimen comprised peripheral blood mononuclear cells (PBMCs), sampled at new diagnosis, from a patient treated with antithyroid drugs. This chain joins TRBV24-1 and TRBJ2-7, with D maybe TRBD1 (6 bases). This receptor was identified in a female donor with Graves disease. This chain's CDR3 is CATSDSNRAEEQYF. In DNA form, the CDR3 reads TGTGCCACCAGTGATAGTAACAGGGCGGAGGAGCAGTACTTC.